One T cell receptor (beta chain) is described in this entry. The length of the CDR3 is 14 residues. Per the germline V gene, CDR1 is SEHNR and CDR2 is FQNEAQ (reference sequence). Trimming took off 1 base at V and 1 base at J, with 4 bases between the two ends. Sequencing was performed with immunoSEQ multiplex PCR; in TCRdb, only in-frame clones are kept and a portion is missing. The profile covers over 150,000 clones, with around 87% appearing a single time and around 0.63% taken by the ten largest. This sample was taken from a study of blood T cell repertoires in COVID-19. The clonotype was recovered from a man aged 55 to 70 with COVID-19, enrolled during active disease. The chain has TRBV7-9 and TRBJ1-4, with D hard to call. The sample consisted of peripheral blood. The CDR3 sequence is CASSLGLTNEKLFF. As DNA, the CDR3 is TGTGCCAGCAGCTTAGGTCTAACTAATGAAAAACTGTTTTTT.